The rows below give T cell receptor beta chains drawn from one sample of a study of blood T cell repertoires in COVID-19. Method: immunoSEQ multiplex PCR; TCRdb's copy keeps in-frame clones and lacks some. The data contain tens of thousands of clones, around nine tenths of them singletons. Sequencing used peripheral blood. These receptors were obtained from a man between 60 and 75 years old with active COVID-19. The CDR3 runs from the conserved cysteine through the conserved F or W. D genes are given only for firm matches. Rows give clone size only sometimes, using once, few, many, or a class for an expanded clone.

cdr3_nt | cdr3_aa | j_call | d_call | v_call | clone_size
TGTGCCAGCAGTTCCAAAACACCCGCCCCGACAGGGGGCGAAAGAAACACCATATATTTT | CASSSKTPAPTGGERNTIYF | TRBJ1-3 | TRBD1 | TRBV27 | .
TGTGCCAGCAGCTTGAGACGGAGGGGAGAGACCCAGTACTTC | CASSLRRRGETQYF | TRBJ2-5 | . | TRBV5-6 | .
TGTGCCAGTACCTCAGGGGCTAGCGGGGGCTACGAGCAGTACTTC | CASTSGASGGYEQYF | TRBJ2-7 | TRBD2 | TRBV19 | once
TGTGCCAGCAGCCAAGCCCGGACTAGCGTACAAGAGACCCAGTACTTC | CASSQARTSVQETQYF | TRBJ2-5 | TRBD2 | TRBV14 | .
TGCAGCGTCCGTAAAACCGGGACTAGTATCGGGACCCAGTACTTC | CSVRKTGTSIGTQYF | TRBJ2-5 | TRBD2 | TRBV29-1 | .
TGTGCCAGCAGCTTAGGGGCTAGCGGGAGGTACTACGAGCAGTACTTC | CASSLGASGRYYEQYF | TRBJ2-7 | TRBD2 | TRBV7-6 | .
TGTGCCAGCAGTTTAATACCCAGAAGCTCCTACAATGAGCAGTTCTTC | CASSLIPRSSYNEQFF | TRBJ2-1 | . | TRBV27 | .
TGCGCCAGCAGCACCCCACAGGTATGGGACAGCTACGAGCAGTACTTC | CASSTPQVWDSYEQYF | TRBJ2-7 | TRBD1 | TRBV5-1 | .
TGTGCCAGCAGCTTGGGTGGTAGCGGGAGCCATGAGCAGTACTTC | CASSLGGSGSHEQYF | TRBJ2-7 | TRBD2 | TRBV5-8 | .
TGTGCCACCAGCAGAGATCTAGCGAATACGCAGTATTTT | CATSRDLANTQYF | TRBJ2-3 | . | TRBV15 | .
TGTGCCAGCAGTCCTAATACAAAAGGGGGAAGAGGCTACGAGCAGTACTTC | CASSPNTKGGRGYEQYF | TRBJ2-7 | . | TRBV28 | few
TGCAGTGCTCTTCCAGGCACCGAGCAGTACTTC | CSALPGTEQYF | TRBJ2-7 | . | TRBV20-1 | .
TGTGCCACCAGTGATGCGAGCGGAGATACGCAGTATTTT | CATSDASGDTQYF | TRBJ2-3 | . | TRBV24-1 | .
TGTGCCAGCAGCTCCTGGACTAGCGGGGGAGATACGCAGTATTTT | CASSSWTSGGDTQYF | TRBJ2-3 | TRBD2 | TRBV7-9 | .
TGTGCCAGCAGCTTCGCAGGGAGGACTGAAGCTTTCTTT | CASSFAGRTEAFF | TRBJ1-1 | . | TRBV5-6 | .
TGTGCCACCAGTGATGCCGGGACAGCCTATGGCTACACCTTC | CATSDAGTAYGYTF | TRBJ1-2 | TRBD1 | TRBV24-1 | .
TGTGCCAGCAGCCAAATCGGCAGGACTAAAGGGTACGAGCAGTACTTC | CASSQIGRTKGYEQYF | TRBJ2-7 | . | TRBV3-1/TRBV3-2 | once
TGTGCCAGCAGCCAAGGCCAGGGCCACGAGCAGTACTTC | CASSQGQGHEQYF | TRBJ2-7 | . | TRBV3-1/TRBV3-2 | .
TGTGCCACCAGTGACATGAATTTGACCGGGACAGGGACTAACACCGGGGAGCTGTTTTTT | CATSDMNLTGTGTNTGELFF | TRBJ2-2 | TRBD1 | TRBV24-1 | .
TGTGCCAGCAGCTCATGGGACAGGGGCTACGAGCAGTACTTC | CASSSWDRGYEQYF | TRBJ2-7 | TRBD1 | TRBV5-6 | .
TGTGCCACCAGCAGAGTCAGGAGCCTCCGGGACAGGGCTGCGAACTATGGCTACACCTTC | CATSRVRSLRDRAANYGYTF | TRBJ1-2 | TRBD1 | TRBV15 | .
TGTGCCAGCATTAAACAGGGGGCAACTGAAGCTTTCTTT | CASIKQGATEAFF | TRBJ1-1 | TRBD1 | TRBV27 | .
TGTGCTAGCAGCCAAGACGTGAGCGGGACGGCAGATACGCAGTATTTT | CASSQDVSGTADTQYF | TRBJ2-3 | TRBD2 | TRBV7-7 | .
TGCGCCAGCAGCCCGGGACTTTCGAGCTCCTACGAGCAGTACTTC | CASSPGLSSSYEQYF | TRBJ2-7 | . | TRBV5-1 | .
TGTGCCAGCAGTTTAATGCAGGATGCCAATCAGCCCCAGCATTTT | CASSLMQDANQPQHF | TRBJ1-5 | . | TRBV27 | .
TGTGCCAGCAGCCCGGGACTAGCGAACAATGAGCAGTTCTTC | CASSPGLANNEQFF | TRBJ2-1 | TRBD2 | TRBV9 | .
TGCGCCAGCAGGGAAACAGGGGACGCTCAAGAGACCCAGTACTTC | CASRETGDAQETQYF | TRBJ2-5 | TRBD1 | TRBV10-2 | .
TGCGCCAGCAGGGTTTGGGGACAGGGACTTGAAGCTTTCTTT | CASRVWGQGLEAFF | TRBJ1-1 | TRBD1 | TRBV5-1 | few
TGTGCCAGCAGTCTACAGGGGGTCACTGAAGCTTTCTTT | CASSLQGVTEAFF | TRBJ1-1 | TRBD1 | TRBV6-2/TRBV6-3 | .
TGTGCCAGCAGCTCCAACGGGGGGGGCACAGATACGCAGTATTTT | CASSSNGGGTDTQYF | TRBJ2-3 | TRBD2 | TRBV27 | .
TGTGCCAGCACCTCCTTCGGGACAAAAAAAGAGACCCAGTACTTC | CASTSFGTKKETQYF | TRBJ2-5 | . | TRBV7-2 | .
TGTGCCAGCAAGGGCGGGACCGCGGCTGAGCAGTTCTTC | CASKGGTAAEQFF | TRBJ2-1 | . | TRBV6-5 | .
TGTGCCAGCAGCCGCGGGACTAGCGGTTCCTACGAGCAGTACTTC | CASSRGTSGSYEQYF | TRBJ2-7 | TRBD2 | TRBV3-1/TRBV3-2 | .
TGCGCCAGCAGCCGCGGGACAGGGGGCAATGGCTACACCTTC | CASSRGTGGNGYTF | TRBJ1-2 | TRBD1 | TRBV4-1 | .
TGTGCCAGCAGCCCCCGACTAGAGTCGGACACCGGGGAGCTGTTTTTT | CASSPRLESDTGELFF | TRBJ2-2 | . | TRBV4-2 | few
TGTGCCATCAGCACACAGAACACTGAAGCTTTCTTT | CAISTQNTEAFF | TRBJ1-1 | . | TRBV10-3 | .
TGTGCCAGCAGCCGCGGGACTTTCTACAATGAGCAGTTCTTC | CASSRGTFYNEQFF | TRBJ2-1 | . | TRBV6-7 | .
TGTGCCAGCAGTCCCCGGGGACTAAACTCCTACGAGCAGTACTTC | CASSPRGLNSYEQYF | TRBJ2-7 | TRBD2 | TRBV27 | .
TGTGCCAGCAGTTGGGACAGGGGCTACGAGCAGTACTTC | CASSWDRGYEQYF | TRBJ2-7 | TRBD1 | TRBV27 | .
TGTGCCAGCAGCTTAACGACAGGCGAGGAGACCCAGTACTTC | CASSLTTGEETQYF | TRBJ2-5 | . | TRBV7-9 | few
TGTGCCAGTAGGGCCGGGACTAGCGGGGATACGCAGTATTTT | CASRAGTSGDTQYF | TRBJ2-3 | TRBD2 | TRBV19 | .
TGTGCCAGCAGCTCAAACCTCGCTAGCGGAAACTACAATGAGCAGTTCTTC | CASSSNLASGNYNEQFF | TRBJ2-1 | TRBD2 | TRBV11-2 | .
TGTGCCATCAGAGGACAGATCAGCTACGAGCAGTACTTC | CAIRGQISYEQYF | TRBJ2-7 | . | TRBV10-3 | .
TGTGCCAGCAGAGTAGCGGAAACCTACGAGCAGTACTTC | CASRVAETYEQYF | TRBJ2-7 | . | TRBV2 | .
TGTGCCAGTAGCTCCGGGACAGGGGTCCACGAGCAGTACTTC | CASSSGTGVHEQYF | TRBJ2-7 | TRBD1 | TRBV19 | .
TGCAGTGCTAGTAATCAGGGGATGGTATACGAGCAGTACTTC | CSASNQGMVYEQYF | TRBJ2-7 | . | TRBV20-1 | few
TGTGCCAGTAGTTATCTTTTAGCGGGAGGGCCGGGGAATGAGCAGTTCTTC | CASSYLLAGGPGNEQFF | TRBJ2-1 | TRBD2 | TRBV19 | .
TGTGCCAGCAGCTTACCGGGACTAGCGGGAGAGTTTGGCACAGATACGCAGTATTTT | CASSLPGLAGEFGTDTQYF | TRBJ2-3 | TRBD2 | TRBV7-3 | .
TGTGCCAGCAGCCGGGACAGGGGCCCTTACAATGAGCAGTTCTTC | CASSRDRGPYNEQFF | TRBJ2-1 | TRBD1 | TRBV3-1/TRBV3-2 | .
TGTGCCAGCAGTGAATCGGGGACATCCTTCGGAACTGAAGCTTTCTTT | CASSESGTSFGTEAFF | TRBJ1-1 | . | TRBV2 | .
TGTGCCAGTAACTTAAGGGGGAGTTACGAGCAGTACTTC | CASNLRGSYEQYF | TRBJ2-7 | . | TRBV19 | .
TGTGCCACCAGTGATGGTGGGGCAGGCAAAAACATTCAGTACTTC | CATSDGGAGKNIQYF | TRBJ2-4 | . | TRBV24-1 | .
TGTGCCAGCAGTTCCAGCGGGAGGGAACCCTACAATGAGCAGTTCTTC | CASSSSGREPYNEQFF | TRBJ2-1 | TRBD2 | TRBV27 | once
TGTGCCAGCAGCATCCAAGGGACAAGATCTAACTATGGCTACACCTTC | CASSIQGTRSNYGYTF | TRBJ1-2 | . | TRBV7-2 | .
TGCAGCGCTGGGACAGGGGCCTACGAGCAGTACTTC | CSAGTGAYEQYF | TRBJ2-7 | TRBD1 | TRBV29-1 | .
TGCGCCAGCAGACCTATCAACTCTGGAAACACCATATATTTT | CASRPINSGNTIYF | TRBJ1-3 | . | TRBV5-1 | once
TGCAGCGTTGAAGCTAGAACCCAATACAATGAGCAGTTCTTC | CSVEARTQYNEQFF | TRBJ2-1 | . | TRBV29-1 | .
TGTGCCAGCAGTCCTTTGGGGGGGAATGAGCAGTTCTTC | CASSPLGGNEQFF | TRBJ2-1 | TRBD2 | TRBV4-2 | .
TGTGCCAGCAGCCCGGGAAGTTACACTGAAGCTTTCTTT | CASSPGSYTEAFF | TRBJ1-1 | . | TRBV3-1/TRBV3-2 | .